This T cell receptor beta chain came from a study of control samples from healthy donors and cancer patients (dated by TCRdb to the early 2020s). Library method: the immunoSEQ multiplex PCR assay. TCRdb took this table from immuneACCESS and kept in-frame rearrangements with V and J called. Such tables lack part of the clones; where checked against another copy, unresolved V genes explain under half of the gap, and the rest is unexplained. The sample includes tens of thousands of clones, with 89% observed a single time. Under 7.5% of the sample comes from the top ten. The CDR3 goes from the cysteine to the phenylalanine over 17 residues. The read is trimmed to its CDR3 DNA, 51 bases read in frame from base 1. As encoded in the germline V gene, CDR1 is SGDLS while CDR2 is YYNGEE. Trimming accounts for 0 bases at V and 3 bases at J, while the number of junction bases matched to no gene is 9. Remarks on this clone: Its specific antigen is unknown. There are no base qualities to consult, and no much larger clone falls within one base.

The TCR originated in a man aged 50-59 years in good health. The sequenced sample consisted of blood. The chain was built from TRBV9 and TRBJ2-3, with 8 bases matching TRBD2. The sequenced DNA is TGTGCCAGCAGCGTAGAAAAGGGGGGCGGGGGGACAGATACGCAGTATTTT. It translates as CASSVEKGGGGTDTQYF.